Each of the 18 T cell receptor beta chains below was sequenced from the same sample in a study of regulatory T cells in long-lasting Graves disease. Time point in this sample: newly diagnosed GD, antithyroid drugs for less than 3 months. Isolated PBMC RNA provided the starting material for the TCR library. Researchers made TCR beta libraries by using iRepertoire HTBI primers and running Arm-PCR on CDR3 regions. A single record per CDR3 protein comes from TCRdb applying MiXCR to the multiplex PCR reads. The sample comprises roughly 610,000 distinct CDR3 sequences, around 15% of which are singletons, and 18% rests with the top ten. These records were also assigned to another study, of T cells in Graves' hyperthyroidism and ophthalmopathy.

This material consisted of peripheral blood mononuclear cells (PBMCs), taken at new diagnosis, from a patient treated with antithyroid drugs. The origin of the receptors is a woman in her twenties or thirties with Graves disease.

This clonotype was counted ten times or more. V usage is TRBV20-1 and J usage is TRBJ2-5, with TRBD1 matching 7 bases. The junction had 14 bases not matched to a gene; V was cut back by 4 bases and J by 9 bases. The CDR3 loop spans 14 amino acids. Germline V gene data show CDR1 as DFQATT and CDR2 as SNEGSKA (reference sequence). CDR3 DNA: TGCAGTGCTAAGCCGCCGAGCAGTACAGGGGCCCAGTACTTC. Translating it yields CSAKPPSSTGAQYF.

This clonotype was counted at least ten times. The CDR3: CSASEGLAGQAVQYF. CDR3 DNA: TGCAGTGCTAGCGAGGGACTAGCGGGCCAAGCGGTGCAGTACTTC. This chain uses TRBV20-1 with TRBJ2-7, with TRBD2 matching over 12 bases. Losses at the gene ends were 3 bases for V and 9 bases for J; bases not matched to a gene: 12. Germline CDR1 DFQATT, CDR2 SNEGSKA (reference sequence). The CDR3 totals 15 residues.

This chain connects TRBV28 to TRBJ2-1, with 8 bases aligning to TRBD2. Per germline, CDR1 MDHEN and CDR2 SYDVKM. The J segment lost 0 bases and the V segment lost 6 bases, leaving 4 bases of the junction unmatched. The CDR3 length is 15 residues. The CDR3 bases are TGTGCCAGCAGATTAGCGGGGACCTCCTACAATGAGCAGTTCTTC. Its protein is CASRLAGTSYNEQFF.

At least ten counts were recorded for this clonotype. The V gene is TRBV29-1, the J gene TRBJ2-5; TRBD2 agrees at 7 bases. The ends lost 3 bases at V and 5 bases at J; junction bases unmatched: 9. The CDR3 totals 14 residues. Germline V CDR1 and CDR2: SQVTM, ANQGSEA. The CDR3 region is CSVDPPGRYETQYF. CDR3 nucleotide sequence: TGCAGCGTTGACCCCCCCGGGAGGTACGAGACCCAGTACTTC.

This clonotype was detected many times. The chain carries TRBV3-1 and TRBJ1-6, with TRBD1 matching 7 bases. V lost 4 bases and J lost 9; bases outside the gene matches: 3. From germline, CDR1 is LGHDT and CDR2 YNNKEL (reference sequence). The CDR3 runs 13 residues. The CDR3 DNA reads as TGTGCCAGCAGCCCGACAGGGAGTTCACCCCTCCACTTT. Residues: CASSPTGSSPLHF.

This clonotype was recorded many times. The chain is built from TRBV3-1 and TRBJ2-3; D possibly corresponds to TRBD2 (5 bases). Germline lookup yields CDR1 LGHDT and CDR2 YNNKEL (reference sequence). CDR3 length equals 12 residues. The V end was cut by 4 bases, the J end by 5 bases, with 7 bases between. Written as DNA, the CDR3 is TGTGCCAGCAGCCCCGAGGGAGATACGCAGTATTTT. Its translation: CASSPEGDTQYF.

The sample holds a few counts of this clonotype. The chain couples TRBV7-6 to TRBJ2-5; D may be TRBD2 (8 bases). The CDR3 sequence is 17 residues long. Germline assignment: CDR1 SGHVS and CDR2 FNYEAQ. V lost 1 base, J lost 5 bases, and 20 bases lay in between. The CDR3 sequence: CASSLVGGGRGRETQYF. CDR3 DNA sequence: TGTGCCAGCAGCTTAGTCGGCGGGGGGAGGGGGCGTGAGACCCAGTACTTC. The complete variable domain, with remaining parts taken from reference TRBV7-6 and TRBJ2-5, reads GAGVSQSPRYKVTKRGQDVALRCDPISGHVSLYWYRQALGQGPEFLTYFNYEAQQDKSGLPNDRFSAERPEGSISTLTIQRTEQRDSAMYRCASSLVGGGRGRETQYFGPGTRLLVL.

The genes are TRBV11-2 and TRBJ2-1; TRBD2 matches at 11 bases. Looked up from germline, CDR1 is SGHAT and CDR2 is FQNNGV. J gave up 5 bases and V 6 bases, and 12 bases lay outside the gene matches. The CDR3 spans 17 residues. This CDR3 reads CASSHWLAGGIDNEQFF. CDR3 DNA sequence: TGTGCCAGCAGTCATTGGCTAGCGGGGGGTATAGACAATGAGCAGTTCTTC.

This clonotype turned up a few times. The chain is built from TRBV7-6 and TRBJ2-5; 7 bases map to TRBD1. The junction had 8 bases not matched to a gene; V was cut back by 0 bases and J by 4 bases. CDR3 size: 16 residues. Germline V gene data show CDR1 as SGHVS and CDR2 as FNYEAQ. The CDR3 coding sequence is TGTGCCAGCAGCTTAGCAAGCAGGGGGATAGGAGAGACCCAGTACTTC. Translation: CASSLASRGIGETQYF.

This clonotype was found many times. The rearrangement uses TRBV5-1 and TRBJ2-7; D tentatively fits TRBD1 or TRBD2 (6 bases each). Trimming removed 0 bases from V and 3 bases from J, with 13 bases in between. The CDR3 is 15 residues long. The germline CDR1 and CDR2 sequences are SGHRS and YFSETQ. Here the CDR3 reads CASSLEGGKGYEQYF. The CDR3, as DNA: TGCGCCAGCAGCTTGGAGGGGGGTAAAGGCTACGAGCAGTACTTC.

This clonotype was picked up many times. This chain links TRBV12-3 or TRBV12-4 with TRBJ2-2, with D hard to call. Trimming pared 4 bases from V and 8 bases from J, leaving 11 bases between. This CDR3 comprises 13 residues. This CDR3 is CASSSLLSGELFF. The CDR3 coding sequence is TGTGCCAGCAGTTCCCTCCTTTCGGGGGAGCTGTTTTTT.

The rearrangement links TRBV4-1 to TRBJ1-1; D is perhaps TRBD1 (6 bases). V was clipped by 4 bases and J by 4 bases, with 13 bases between them. The CDR3 is made up of 14 amino acids. Per the germline V gene, CDR1 is MGHRA and CDR2 is YSYEKL. The CDR3 loop is CASSPQAGATEAFF. The DNA for the CDR3 is TGCGCCAGCAGCCCCCAGGCGGGGGCCACTGAAGCTTTCTTT.

This clonotype was seen at least ten times. The rearrangement uses TRBV29-1 and TRBJ2-6; D remains unclear. Between the trimmed V and J ends, which lost 5 bases and 0 bases, there was a span of 5 bases. The germline CDR1 and CDR2 sequences are SQVTM and ANQGSEA. The length of the CDR3 is 13 residues. The CDR3 DNA sequence: TGCAGCGTTACGTACTCTGGGGCCAACGTCCTGACTTTC. It codes for CSVTYSGANVLTF.

DNA for the CDR3: TGTGCCACCAGCAGAGATCTGTTTCCGGGCACAGACTACGAGCAGTACTTC. Its protein product is CATSRDLFPGTDYEQYF. The J gene is TRBJ2-7, the V gene TRBV15; D is unresolved. CDR1 is LNHNV and CDR2 is YYDKDF in the germline V gene (reference sequence). The CDR3 contains 17 residues. Trimming took off 0 bases at V and 3 bases at J, with 18 bases between the two ends.

There are many counts of this clonotype. The rearrangement joins TRBV11-1 to TRBJ2-3, with D perhaps matching TRBD2 (5 bases). V was cut by 6 bases and J by 3 bases, with 16 bases left in between. Germline CDR1 and CDR2: SGHAT and FQDESV (reference sequence). The CDR3 length is 15 residues. The CDR3 DNA reads as TGTGCCAGCAGTCAGGACTCAGCGATTACAGATACGCAGTATTTT. It codes for CASSQDSAITDTQYF.

Here the CDR3 DNA reads TGCGCCAGCAGCTGGGGGACAGAAAATGGCTACACCTTC. Protein: CASSWGTENGYTF. The chain employs TRBV5-1 and TRBJ1-2; 7 positions match TRBD1. CDR3 size: 13 residues. Germline trimming cut 3 bases from V and 6 bases from J; bases unmatched to any gene: 5. The germline CDR1 and CDR2 sequences are SGHRS and YFSETQ. Based on the CDR3 plus reference TRBV5-1 and TRBJ1-2, the full variable domain is KAGVTQTPRYLIKTRGQQVTLSCSPISGHRSVSWYQQTPGQGLQFLFEYFSETQRNKGNFPGRFSGRQFSNSRSEMNVSTLELGDSALYLCASSWGTENGYTFGSGTRLTVV.

The sample holds many counts of this clonotype. This chain joins TRBV20-1 and TRBJ2-7; 7 bases are shared with TRBD1. CDR1 and CDR2 from the germline V gene are DFQATT and SNEGSKA (reference sequence). CDR3 length: 14 residues. V lost 1 base to trimming and J lost 2 bases; unmatched junction nucleotides: 5. The CDR3 DNA reads TGCAGTGCTAGAGGCGGTCAGGGGGCCTACGAGCAGTACTTC. This gives the protein CSARGGQGAYEQYF.

This clonotype showed up many times. This rearrangement joins TRBV28 to TRBJ1-2, with D possibly matching TRBD1 (6 bases). CDR3 length: 14 residues. V lost 2 bases and J 6 bases, leaving 13 bases between the germline ends. CDR1 and CDR2 from the germline V gene are MDHEN and SYDVKM. Here the CDR3 DNA reads TGTGCCAGCAGTTTAGCGAGTAACAGGGATGGCTACACCTTC. It specifies CASSLASNRDGYTF.